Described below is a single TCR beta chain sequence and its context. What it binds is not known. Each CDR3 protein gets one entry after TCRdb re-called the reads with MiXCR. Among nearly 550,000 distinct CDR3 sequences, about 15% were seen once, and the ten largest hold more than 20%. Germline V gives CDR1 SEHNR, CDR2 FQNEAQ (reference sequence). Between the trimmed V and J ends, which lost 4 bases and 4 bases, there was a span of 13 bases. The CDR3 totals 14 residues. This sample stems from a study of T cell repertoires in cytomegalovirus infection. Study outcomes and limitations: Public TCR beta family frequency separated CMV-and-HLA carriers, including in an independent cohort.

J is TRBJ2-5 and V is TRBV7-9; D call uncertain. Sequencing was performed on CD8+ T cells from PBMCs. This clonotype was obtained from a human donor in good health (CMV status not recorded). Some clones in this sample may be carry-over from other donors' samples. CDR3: CASSSRRSVETQYF. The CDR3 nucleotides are TGTGCCAGCAGCTCCCGGAGATCTGTAGAGACCCAGTACTTC.